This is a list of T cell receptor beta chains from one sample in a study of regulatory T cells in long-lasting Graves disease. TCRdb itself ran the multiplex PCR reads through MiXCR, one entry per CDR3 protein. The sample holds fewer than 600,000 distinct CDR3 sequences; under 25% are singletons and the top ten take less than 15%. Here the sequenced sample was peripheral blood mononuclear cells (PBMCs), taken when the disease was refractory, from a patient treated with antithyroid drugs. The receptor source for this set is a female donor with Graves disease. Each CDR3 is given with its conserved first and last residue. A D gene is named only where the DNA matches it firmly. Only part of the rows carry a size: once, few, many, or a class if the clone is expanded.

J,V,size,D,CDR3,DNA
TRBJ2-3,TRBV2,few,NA,CASFLSTDTQYF,TGTGCCAGCTTCCTTAGCACAGATACGCAGTATTTT
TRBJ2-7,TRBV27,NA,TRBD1,CASSIRGRNEQYF,TGTGCCAGCAGTATAAGGGGGCGGAACGAGCAGTACTTC
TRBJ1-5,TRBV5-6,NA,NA,CASSLDSASPQHF,TGTGCCAGCAGCTTGGACAGCGCGTCGCCCCAGCATTTT
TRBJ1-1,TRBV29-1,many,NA,CSGGLGRSNTEAFF,TGCAGCGGAGGGCTGGGCCGTTCAAACACTGAAGCTTTCTTT
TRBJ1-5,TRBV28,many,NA,CASRSPGFDQPQHF,TGTGCCAGCAGATCCCCAGGTTTTGATCAGCCCCAGCATTTT
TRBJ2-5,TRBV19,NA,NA,CASSRQGETQYF,TGTGCCAGTAGTCGGCAGGGAGAGACCCAGTACTTC
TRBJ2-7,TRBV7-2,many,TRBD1,CASSFGTGIYEQYF,TGTGCCAGCAGCTTCGGGACAGGGATCTACGAGCAGTACTTC
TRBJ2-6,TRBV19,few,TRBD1,CASSSLPGQASGANVLTF,TGTGCCAGTAGTAGCCTACCGGGACAGGCCTCTGGGGCCAACGTCCTGACTTTC
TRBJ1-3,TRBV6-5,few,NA,CASSYSISGNTIYF,TGTGCCAGCAGTTACTCCATCTCTGGAAACACCATATATTTT
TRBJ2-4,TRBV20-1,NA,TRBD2,CSAREVGGEDIQYF,TGCAGTGCTAGAGAGGTTGGGGGGGAGGACATTCAGTACTTC
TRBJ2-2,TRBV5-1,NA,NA,CASSQGPYTGELFF,TGCGCCAGCAGCCAAGGACCTTACACCGGGGAGCTGTTTTTT
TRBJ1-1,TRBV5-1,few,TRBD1,CASSLPGQGGLRTEAFF,TGCGCCAGCAGCTTACCGGGACAGGGAGGTTTGCGGACTGAAGCTTTCTTT
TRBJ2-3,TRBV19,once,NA,CASSQYVTQYF,TGTGCCAGTAGTCAATACGTTACGCAGTATTTT
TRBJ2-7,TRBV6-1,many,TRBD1,CANMWAETGQGEQYF,TGTGCCAACATGTGGGCAGAGACAGGGCAAGGCGAGCAGTACTTC
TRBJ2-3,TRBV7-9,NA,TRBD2,CASSLVAGGTDTQYF,TGTGCCAGCAGCTTAGTCGCGGGAGGGACAGATACGCAGTATTTT
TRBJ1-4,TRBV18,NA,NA,CASSPLGEKLFF,TGTGCCAGCTCACCACTAGGTGAAAAACTGTTTTTT
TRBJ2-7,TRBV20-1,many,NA,CSARHSTGTLPDYEQYF,TGCAGTGCTAGACATTCTACCGGGACCCTCCCCGACTACGAGCAGTACTTC
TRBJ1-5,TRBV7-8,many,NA,CASSLAQAGRSHLPQHF,TGTGCCAGCAGCTTAGCGCAAGCCGGACGGTCTCATCTGCCCCAGCATTTT